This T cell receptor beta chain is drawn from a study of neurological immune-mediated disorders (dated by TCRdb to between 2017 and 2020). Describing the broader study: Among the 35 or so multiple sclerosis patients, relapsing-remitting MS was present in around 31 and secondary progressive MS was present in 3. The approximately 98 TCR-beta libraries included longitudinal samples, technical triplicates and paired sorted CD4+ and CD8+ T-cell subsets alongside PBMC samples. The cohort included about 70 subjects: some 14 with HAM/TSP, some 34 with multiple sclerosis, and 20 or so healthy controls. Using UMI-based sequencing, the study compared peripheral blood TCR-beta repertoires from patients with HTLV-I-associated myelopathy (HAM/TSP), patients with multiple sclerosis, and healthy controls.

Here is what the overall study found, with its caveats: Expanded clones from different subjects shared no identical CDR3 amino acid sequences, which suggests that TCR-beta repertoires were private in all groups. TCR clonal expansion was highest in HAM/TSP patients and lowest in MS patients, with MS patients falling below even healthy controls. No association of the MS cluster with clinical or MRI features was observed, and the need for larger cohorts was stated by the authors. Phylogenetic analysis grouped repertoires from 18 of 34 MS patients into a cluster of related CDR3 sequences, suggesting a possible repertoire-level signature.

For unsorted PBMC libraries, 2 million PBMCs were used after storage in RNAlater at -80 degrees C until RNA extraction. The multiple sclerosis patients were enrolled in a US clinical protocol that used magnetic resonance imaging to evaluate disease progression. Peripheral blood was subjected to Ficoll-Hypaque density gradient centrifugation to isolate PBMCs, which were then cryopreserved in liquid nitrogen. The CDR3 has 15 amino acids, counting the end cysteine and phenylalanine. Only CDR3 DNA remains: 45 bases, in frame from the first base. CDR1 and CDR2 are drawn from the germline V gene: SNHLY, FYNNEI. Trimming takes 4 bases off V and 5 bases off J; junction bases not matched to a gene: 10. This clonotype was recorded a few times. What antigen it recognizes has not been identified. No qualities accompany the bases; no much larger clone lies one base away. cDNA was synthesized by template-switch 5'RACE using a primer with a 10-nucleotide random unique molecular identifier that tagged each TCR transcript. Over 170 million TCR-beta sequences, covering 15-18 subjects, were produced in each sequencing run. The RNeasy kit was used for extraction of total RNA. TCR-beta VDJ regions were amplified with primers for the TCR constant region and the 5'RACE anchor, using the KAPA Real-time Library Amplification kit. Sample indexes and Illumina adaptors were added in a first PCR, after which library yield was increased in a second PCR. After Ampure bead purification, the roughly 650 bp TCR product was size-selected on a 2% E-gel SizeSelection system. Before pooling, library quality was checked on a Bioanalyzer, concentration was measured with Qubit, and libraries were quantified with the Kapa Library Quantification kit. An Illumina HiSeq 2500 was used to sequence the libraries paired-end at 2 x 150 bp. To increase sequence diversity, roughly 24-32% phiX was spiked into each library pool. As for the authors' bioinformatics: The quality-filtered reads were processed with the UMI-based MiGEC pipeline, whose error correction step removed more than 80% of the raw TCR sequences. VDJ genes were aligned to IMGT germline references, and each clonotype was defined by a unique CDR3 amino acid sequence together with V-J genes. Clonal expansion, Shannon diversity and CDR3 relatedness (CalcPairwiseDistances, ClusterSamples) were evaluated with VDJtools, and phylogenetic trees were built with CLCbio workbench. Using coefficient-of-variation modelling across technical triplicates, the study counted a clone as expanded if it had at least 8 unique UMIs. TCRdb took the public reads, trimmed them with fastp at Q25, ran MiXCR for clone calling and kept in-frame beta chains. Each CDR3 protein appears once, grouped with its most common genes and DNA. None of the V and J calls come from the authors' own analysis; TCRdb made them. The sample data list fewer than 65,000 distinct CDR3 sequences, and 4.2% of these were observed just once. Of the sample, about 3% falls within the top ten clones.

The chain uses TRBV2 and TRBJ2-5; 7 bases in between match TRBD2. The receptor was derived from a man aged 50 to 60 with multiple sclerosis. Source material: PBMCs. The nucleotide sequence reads TGTGCCAGCAGTGCTTTTGCGGGAGAGGGCGAGACCCAGTACTTC. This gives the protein CASSAFAGEGETQYF.